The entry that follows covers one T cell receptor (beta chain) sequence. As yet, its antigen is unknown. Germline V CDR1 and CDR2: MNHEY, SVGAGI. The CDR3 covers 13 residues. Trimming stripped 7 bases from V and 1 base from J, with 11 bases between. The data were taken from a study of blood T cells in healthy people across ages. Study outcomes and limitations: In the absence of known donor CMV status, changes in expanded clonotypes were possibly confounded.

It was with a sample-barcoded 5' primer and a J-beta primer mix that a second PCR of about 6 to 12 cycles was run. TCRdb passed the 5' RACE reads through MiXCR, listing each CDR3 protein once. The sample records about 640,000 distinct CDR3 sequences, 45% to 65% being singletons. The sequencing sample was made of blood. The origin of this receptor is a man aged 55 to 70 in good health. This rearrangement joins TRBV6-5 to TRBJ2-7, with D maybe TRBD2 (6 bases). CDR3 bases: TGTGCCAGCACGCGGGGAGGTTCCTACGAGCAGTACTTC. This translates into CASTRGGSYEQYF.